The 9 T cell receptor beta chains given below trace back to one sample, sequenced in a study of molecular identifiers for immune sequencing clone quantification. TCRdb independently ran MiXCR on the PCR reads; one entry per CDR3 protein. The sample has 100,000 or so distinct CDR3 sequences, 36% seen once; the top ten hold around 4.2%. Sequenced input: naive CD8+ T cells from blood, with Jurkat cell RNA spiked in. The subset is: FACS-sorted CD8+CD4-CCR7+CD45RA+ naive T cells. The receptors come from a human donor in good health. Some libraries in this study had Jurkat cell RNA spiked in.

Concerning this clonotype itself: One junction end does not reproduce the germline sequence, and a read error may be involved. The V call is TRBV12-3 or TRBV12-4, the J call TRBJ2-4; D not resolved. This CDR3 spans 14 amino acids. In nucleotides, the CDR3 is TGTGCCAGCAGTATTTTCCCAGCCAATAACATTCAGTACTTC. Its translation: CASSIFPANNIQYF.

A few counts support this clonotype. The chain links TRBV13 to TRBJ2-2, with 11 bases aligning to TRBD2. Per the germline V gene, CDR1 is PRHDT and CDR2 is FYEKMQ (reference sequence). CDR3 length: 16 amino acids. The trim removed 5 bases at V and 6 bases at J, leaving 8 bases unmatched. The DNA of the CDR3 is TGTGCCAGCAGCGAAATAGCGGGAGGGCCCCCCGGGGAGCTGTTTTTT. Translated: CASSEIAGGPPGELFF.

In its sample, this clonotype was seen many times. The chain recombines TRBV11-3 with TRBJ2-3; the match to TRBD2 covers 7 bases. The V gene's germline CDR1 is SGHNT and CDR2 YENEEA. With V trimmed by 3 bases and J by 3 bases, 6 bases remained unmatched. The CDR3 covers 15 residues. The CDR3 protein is CASSLQRERTDTQYF. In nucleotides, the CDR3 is TGTGCCAGCAGCTTGCAGCGGGAACGTACAGATACGCAGTATTTT.

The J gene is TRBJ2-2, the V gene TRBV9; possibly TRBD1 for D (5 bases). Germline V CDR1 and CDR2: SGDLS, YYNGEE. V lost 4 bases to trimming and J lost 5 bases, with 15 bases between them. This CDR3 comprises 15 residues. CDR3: CASSTTGASTGELFF. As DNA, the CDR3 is TGTGCCAGCAGCACCACAGGTGCGTCGACCGGGGAGCTGTTTTTT.

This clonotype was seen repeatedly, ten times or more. CDR3 amino acids: CASSQKLWVQETQYF. CDR3 in DNA: TGCGCCAGCAGCCAAAAGCTCTGGGTACAAGAGACCCAGTACTTC. The rearrangement joins TRBV4-3 to TRBJ2-5; D remains ambiguous. This CDR3 region has 15 residues. Germline V gene sequence: CDR1 LGHNA, CDR2 YSLEER. V dropped 2 bases and J dropped 2 bases, with 12 bases sitting between them.

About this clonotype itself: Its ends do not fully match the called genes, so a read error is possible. The CDR3 sequence is CASSQGNTEAIF. CDR3 bases: TGTGCCAGCAGCCAAGGGAACACTGAAGCTATCTTT. This sequence joins TRBV3-1 and TRBJ1-1, with no clear D. This CDR3 comprises 12 residues. Germline-derived CDR1 and CDR2 are LGHDT and YNNKEL (reference sequence).

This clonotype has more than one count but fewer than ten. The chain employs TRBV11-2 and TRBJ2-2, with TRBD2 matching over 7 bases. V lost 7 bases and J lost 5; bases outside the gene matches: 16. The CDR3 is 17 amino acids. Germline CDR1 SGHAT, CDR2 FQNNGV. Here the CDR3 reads CASTLGLAGVKTGELFF. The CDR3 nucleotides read TGTGCCAGCACCCTAGGTTTGGCGGGAGTAAAGACCGGGGAGCTGTTTTTT.

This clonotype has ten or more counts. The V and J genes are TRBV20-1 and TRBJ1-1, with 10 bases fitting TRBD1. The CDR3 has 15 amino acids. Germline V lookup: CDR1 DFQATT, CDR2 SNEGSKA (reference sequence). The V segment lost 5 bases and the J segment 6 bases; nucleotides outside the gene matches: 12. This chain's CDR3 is CSAALYGQGGPEAFF. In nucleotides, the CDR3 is TGCAGTGCTGCACTGTATGGACAGGGGGGCCCTGAAGCTTTCTTT.

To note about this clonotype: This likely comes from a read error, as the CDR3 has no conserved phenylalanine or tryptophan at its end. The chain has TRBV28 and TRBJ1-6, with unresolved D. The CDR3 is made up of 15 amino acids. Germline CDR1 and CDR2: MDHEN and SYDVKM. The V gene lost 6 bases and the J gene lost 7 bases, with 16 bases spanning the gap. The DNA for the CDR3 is TGTGCCAGCAGGCTAGCCCCCACCGGGAATTCACCCCTCCACTAT. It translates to CASRLAPTGNSPLHY.